This record looks at one TCR beta chain sequence and its context. Its antigen is unknown. The PCR made use of 60 Vbeta and 13 Jbeta primers. Measured with immunoSEQ multiplex PCR; TCRdb has only the in-frame clones, and not every one. In the table there are approximately 170,000 clones, 78% of which are singletons. The data belong to a study of cytomegalovirus exposure and HLA in healthy donors. At the level of the study: Most genotyped donors, 65% to 90% of more than 300, had Caucasian-associated genetic ancestry. Study-wide results and limits: Indistinguishable V segments, including TRBV6-2 and TRBV6-3, were excluded. In a later analysis, CMV-associated beta chains were mostly HLA-associated, it appeared.

V lost 7 bases and J 0 bases, leaving 12 bases between the germline ends. CDR1 is SQVTM, CDR2 ANQGSEA, per germline. This CDR3 spans 14 amino acids. The TCR comes from a woman in her forties in good health and CMV-seropositive. The V gene is TRBV29-1, the J gene TRBJ2-2, with D possibly TRBD1 on 6 matching bases. Sequenced material: PBMCs. The CDR3 region has the DNA TGCAGCGCTAACAGGGACGCGAACACCGGGGAGCTGTTTTTT. This sequence encodes CSANRDANTGELFF.